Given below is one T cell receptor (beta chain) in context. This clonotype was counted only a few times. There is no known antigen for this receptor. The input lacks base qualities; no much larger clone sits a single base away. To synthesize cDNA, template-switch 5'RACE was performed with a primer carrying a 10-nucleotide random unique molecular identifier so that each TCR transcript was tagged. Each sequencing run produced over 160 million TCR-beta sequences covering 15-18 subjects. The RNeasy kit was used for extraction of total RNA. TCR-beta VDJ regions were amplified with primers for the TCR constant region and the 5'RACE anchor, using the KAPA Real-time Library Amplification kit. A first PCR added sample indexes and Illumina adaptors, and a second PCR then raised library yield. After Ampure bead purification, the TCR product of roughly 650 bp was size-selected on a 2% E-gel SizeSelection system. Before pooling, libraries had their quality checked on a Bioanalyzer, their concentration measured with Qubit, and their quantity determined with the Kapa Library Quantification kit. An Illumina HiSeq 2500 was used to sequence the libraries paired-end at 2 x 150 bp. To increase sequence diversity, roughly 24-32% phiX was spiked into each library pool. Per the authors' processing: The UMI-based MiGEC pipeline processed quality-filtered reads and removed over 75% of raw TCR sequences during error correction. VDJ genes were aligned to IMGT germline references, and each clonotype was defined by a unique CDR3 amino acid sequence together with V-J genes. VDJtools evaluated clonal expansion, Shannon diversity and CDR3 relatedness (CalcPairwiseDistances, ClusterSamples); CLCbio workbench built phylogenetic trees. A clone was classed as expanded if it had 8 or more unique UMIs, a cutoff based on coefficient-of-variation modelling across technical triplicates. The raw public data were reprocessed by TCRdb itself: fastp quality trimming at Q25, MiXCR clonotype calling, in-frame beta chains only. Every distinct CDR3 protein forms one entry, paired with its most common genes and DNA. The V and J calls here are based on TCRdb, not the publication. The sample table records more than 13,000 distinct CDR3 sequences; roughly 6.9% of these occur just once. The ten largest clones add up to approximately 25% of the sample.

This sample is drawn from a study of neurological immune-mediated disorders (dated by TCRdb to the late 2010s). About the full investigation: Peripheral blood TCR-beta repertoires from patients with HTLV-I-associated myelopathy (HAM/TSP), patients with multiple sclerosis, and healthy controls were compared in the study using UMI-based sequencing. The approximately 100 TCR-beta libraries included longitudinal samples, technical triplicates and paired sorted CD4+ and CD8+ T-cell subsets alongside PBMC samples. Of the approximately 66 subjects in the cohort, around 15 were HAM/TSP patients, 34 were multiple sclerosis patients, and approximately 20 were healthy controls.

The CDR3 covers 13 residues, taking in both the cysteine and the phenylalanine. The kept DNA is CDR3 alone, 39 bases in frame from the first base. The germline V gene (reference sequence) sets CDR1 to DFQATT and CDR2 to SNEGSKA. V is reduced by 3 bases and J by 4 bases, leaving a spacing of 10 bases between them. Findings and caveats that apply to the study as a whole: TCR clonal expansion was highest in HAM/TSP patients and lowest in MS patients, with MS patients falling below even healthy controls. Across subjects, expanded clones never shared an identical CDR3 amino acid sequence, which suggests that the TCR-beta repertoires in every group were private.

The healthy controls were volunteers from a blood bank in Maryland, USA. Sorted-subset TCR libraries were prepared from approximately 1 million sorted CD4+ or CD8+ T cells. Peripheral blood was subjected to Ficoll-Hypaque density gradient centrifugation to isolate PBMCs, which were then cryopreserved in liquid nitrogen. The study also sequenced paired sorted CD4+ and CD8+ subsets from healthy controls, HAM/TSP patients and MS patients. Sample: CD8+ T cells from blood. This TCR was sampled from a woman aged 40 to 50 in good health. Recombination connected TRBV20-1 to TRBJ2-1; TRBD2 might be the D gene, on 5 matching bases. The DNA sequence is TGCAGTGCTAGTAACGGGATTTACAATGAGCAGTTCTTC. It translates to CSASNGIYNEQFF.